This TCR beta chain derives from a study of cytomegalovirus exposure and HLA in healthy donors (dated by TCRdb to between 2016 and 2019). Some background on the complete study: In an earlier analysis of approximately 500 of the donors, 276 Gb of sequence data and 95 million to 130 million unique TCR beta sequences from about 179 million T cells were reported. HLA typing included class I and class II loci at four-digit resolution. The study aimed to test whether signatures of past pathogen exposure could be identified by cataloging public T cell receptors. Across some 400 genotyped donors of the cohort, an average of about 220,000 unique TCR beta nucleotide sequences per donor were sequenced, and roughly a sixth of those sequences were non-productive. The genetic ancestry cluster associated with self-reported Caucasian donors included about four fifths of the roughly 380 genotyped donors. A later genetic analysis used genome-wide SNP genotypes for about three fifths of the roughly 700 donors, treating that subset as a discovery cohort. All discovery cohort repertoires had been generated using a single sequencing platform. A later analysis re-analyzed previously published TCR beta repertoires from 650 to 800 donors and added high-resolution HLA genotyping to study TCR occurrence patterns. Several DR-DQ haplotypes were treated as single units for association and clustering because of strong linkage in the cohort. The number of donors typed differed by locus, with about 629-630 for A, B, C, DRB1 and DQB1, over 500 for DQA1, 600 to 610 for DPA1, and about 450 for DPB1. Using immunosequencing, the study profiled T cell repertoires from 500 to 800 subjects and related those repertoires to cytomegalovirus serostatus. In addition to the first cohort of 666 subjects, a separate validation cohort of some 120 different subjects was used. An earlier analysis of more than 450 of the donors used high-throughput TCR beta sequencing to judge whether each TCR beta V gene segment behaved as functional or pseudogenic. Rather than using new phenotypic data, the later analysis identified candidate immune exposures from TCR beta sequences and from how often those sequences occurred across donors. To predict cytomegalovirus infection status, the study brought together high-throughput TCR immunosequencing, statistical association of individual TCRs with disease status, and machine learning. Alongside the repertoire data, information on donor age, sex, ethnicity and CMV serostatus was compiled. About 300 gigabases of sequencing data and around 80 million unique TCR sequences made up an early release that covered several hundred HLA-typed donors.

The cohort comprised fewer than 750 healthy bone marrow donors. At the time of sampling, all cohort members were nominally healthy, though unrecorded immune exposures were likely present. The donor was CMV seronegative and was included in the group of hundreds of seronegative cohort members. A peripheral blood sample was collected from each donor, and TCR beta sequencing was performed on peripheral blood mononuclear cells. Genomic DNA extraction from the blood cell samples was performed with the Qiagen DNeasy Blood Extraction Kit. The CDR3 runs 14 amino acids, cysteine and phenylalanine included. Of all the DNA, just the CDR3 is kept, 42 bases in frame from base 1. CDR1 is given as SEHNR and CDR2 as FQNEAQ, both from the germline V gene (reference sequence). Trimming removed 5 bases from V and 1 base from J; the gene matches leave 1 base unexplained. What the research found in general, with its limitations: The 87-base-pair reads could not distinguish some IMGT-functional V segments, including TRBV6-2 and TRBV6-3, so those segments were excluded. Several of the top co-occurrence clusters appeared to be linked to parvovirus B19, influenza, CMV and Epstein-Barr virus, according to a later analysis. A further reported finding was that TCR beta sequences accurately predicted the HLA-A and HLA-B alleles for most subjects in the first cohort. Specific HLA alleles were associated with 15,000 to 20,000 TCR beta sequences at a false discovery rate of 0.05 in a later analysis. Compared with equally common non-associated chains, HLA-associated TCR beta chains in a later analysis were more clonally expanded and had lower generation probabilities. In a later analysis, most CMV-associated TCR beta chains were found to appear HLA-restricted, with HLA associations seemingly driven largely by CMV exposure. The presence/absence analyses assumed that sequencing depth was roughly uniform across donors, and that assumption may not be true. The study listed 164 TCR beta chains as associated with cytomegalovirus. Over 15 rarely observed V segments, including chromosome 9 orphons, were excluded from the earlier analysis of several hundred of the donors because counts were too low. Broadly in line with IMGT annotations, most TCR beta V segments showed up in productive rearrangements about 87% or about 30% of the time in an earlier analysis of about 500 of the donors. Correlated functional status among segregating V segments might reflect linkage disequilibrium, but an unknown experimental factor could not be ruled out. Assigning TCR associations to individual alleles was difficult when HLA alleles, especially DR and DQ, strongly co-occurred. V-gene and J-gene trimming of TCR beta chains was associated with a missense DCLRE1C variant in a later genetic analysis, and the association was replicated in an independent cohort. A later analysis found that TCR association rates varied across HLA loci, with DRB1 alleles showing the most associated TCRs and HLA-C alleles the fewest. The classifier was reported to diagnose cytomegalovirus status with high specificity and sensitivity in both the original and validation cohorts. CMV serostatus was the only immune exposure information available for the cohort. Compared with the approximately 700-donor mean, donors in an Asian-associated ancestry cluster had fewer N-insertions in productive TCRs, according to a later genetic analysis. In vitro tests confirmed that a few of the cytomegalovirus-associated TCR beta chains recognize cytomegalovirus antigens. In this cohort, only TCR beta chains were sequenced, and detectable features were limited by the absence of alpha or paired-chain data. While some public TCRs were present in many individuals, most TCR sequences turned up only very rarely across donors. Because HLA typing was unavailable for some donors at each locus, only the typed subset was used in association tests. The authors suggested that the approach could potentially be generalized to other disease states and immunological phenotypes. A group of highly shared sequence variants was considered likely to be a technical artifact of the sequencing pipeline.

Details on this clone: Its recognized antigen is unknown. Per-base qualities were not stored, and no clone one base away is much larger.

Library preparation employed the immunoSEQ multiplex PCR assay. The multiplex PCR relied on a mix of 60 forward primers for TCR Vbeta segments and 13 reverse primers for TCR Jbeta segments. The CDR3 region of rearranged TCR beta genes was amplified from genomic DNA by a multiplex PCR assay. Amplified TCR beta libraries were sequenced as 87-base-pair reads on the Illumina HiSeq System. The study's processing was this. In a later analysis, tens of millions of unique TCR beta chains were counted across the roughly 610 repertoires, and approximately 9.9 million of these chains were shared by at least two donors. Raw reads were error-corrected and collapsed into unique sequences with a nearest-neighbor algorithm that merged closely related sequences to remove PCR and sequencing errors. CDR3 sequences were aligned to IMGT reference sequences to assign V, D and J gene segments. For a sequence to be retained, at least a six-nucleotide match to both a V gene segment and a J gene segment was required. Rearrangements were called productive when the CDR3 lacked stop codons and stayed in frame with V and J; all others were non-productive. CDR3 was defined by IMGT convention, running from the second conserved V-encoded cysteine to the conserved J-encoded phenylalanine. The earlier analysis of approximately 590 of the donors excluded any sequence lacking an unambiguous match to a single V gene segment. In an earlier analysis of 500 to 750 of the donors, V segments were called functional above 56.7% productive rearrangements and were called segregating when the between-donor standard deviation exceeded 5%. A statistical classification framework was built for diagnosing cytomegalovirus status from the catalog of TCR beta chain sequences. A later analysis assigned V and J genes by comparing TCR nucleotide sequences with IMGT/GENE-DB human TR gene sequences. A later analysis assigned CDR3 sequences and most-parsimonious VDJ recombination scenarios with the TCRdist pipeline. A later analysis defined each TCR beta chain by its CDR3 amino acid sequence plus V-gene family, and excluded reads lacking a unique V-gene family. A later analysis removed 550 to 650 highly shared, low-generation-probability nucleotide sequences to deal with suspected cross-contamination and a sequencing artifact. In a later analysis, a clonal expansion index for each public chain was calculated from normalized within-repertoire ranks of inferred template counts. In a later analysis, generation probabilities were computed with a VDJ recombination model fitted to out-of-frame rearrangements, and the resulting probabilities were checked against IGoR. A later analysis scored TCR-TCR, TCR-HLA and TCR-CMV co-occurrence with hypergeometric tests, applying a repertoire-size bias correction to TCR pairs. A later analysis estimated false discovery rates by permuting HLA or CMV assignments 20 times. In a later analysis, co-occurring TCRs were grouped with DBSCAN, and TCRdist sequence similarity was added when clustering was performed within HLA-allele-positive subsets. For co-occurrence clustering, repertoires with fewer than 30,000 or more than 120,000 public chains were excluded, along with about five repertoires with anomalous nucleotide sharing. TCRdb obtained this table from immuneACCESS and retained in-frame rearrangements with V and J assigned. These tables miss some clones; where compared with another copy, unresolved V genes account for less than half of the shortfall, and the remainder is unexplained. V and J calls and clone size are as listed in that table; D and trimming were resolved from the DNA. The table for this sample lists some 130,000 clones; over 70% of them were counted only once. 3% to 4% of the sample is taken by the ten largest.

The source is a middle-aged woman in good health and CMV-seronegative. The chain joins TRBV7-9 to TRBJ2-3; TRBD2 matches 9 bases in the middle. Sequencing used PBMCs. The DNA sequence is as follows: TGTGCCAGCAGCCGGACTAGCGGCACAGATACGCAGTATTTT. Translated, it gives CASSRTSGTDTQYF.